This TCR beta chain was identified during a study of spatial heterogeneity in lung cancer. Background on the study: Alpha-chain sequences were consistently detected in smaller numbers than beta-chain sequences.

This clonotype was seen at least ten times. What it binds is not known. CDR1 ENHRY and CDR2 SYGVKD come from the germline V gene. The V end was cut by 5 bases, the J end by 9 bases, with 17 bases between. This CDR3 spans 13 amino acids. Time point reported: sample taken at primary tumor resection. Without sorting, whole RNA was sequenced from tumor, nontumor lung or frozen PBMC. Donation came from some 73 patients with untreated early-stage non-small cell lung cancer. General observations from the study: Relative to follow-up, resection was when ubiquitous expanded tumor TCRs appeared more in blood.

All TCR cDNA molecules were individually tagged with a unique molecular identifier. TCRdb used MiXCR to reprocess the 5' RACE reads, holding one entry per CDR3 protein. Seen here are 35,000 to 55,000 distinct CDR3 sequences, roughly 15% observed once, and the top ten hold around 56%. The starting material was PBMCs, obtained at surgery. V gene TRBV10-3 combines with J gene TRBJ2-7; tentative D call: TRBD1 (7 bases). This receptor was obtained from a male donor with early-stage non-small cell lung cancer. The CDR3: CAISTDRDWWQYF. The DNA of the CDR3 is TGTGCCATCAGTACCGACAGGGACTGGTGGCAGTACTTC.